This T cell receptor beta chain was identified in a study of Graves' ophthalmopathy and Graves' hyperthyroidism. This clonotype was picked up many times. For repertoire sequencing, the TCR beta CDR3 regions were amplified from RNA transcripts. Following a first-round RT-PCR that used HTBI primers, a second-round multiplex PCR was carried out. MiXCR, run by TCRdb on the multiplex PCR reads, gives a single entry per CDR3 protein. Of some 380,000 distinct CDR3 sequences listed, 15% were seen once; the top ten hold around 6.6%. The clonotype comes from a woman aged 18-29 years with stable Graves' hyperthyroidism. Material: peripheral blood.

DNA for the CDR3: TGTGCCAGCAGTTACGTCTTGGACACTGAAGCTTTCTTT. Translation gives CASSYVLDTEAFF. The V and J genes are TRBV6-5 and TRBJ1-1; D unclear. Looked up from germline, CDR1 is MNHEY and CDR2 is SVGAGI. The CDR3 sequence is 13 residues long. Trimming cost V 2 bases and J 3 bases, with 7 bases left between them.